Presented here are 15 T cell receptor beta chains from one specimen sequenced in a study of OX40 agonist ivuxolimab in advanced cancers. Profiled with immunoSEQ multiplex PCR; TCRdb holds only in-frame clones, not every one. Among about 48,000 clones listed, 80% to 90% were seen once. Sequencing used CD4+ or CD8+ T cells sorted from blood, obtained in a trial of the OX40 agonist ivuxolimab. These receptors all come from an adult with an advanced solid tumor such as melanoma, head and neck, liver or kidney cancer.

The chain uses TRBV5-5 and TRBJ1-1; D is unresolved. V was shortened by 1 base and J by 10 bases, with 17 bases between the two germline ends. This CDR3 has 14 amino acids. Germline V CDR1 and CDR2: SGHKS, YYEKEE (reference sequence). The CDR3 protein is CASSLSWETTGAFF. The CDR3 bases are TGTGCCAGCAGCTTGAGTTGGGAGACTACGGGAGCTTTCTTT.

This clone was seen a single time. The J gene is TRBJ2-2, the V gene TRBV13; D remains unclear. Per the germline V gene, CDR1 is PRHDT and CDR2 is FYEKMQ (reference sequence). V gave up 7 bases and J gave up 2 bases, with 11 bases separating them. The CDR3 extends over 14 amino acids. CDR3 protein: CASNRALNTGELFF. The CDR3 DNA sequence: TGTGCCAGCAACCGGGCTCTAAACACCGGGGAGCTGTTTTTT.

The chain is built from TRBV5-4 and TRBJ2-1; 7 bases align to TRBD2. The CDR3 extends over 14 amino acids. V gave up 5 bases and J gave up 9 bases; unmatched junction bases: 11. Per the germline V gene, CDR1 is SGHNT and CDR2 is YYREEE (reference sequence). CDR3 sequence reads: CASSWGGEWAEQFF. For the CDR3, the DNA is TGTGCCAGCAGTTGGGGGGGGGAATGGGCTGAGCAGTTCTTC.

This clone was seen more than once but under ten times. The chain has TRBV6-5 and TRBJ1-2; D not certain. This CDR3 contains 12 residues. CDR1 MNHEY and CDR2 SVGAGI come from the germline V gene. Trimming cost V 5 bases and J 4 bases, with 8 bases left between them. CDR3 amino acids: CASSTYRYGYTF. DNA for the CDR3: TGTGCCAGCAGTACCTACCGCTATGGCTACACCTTC.

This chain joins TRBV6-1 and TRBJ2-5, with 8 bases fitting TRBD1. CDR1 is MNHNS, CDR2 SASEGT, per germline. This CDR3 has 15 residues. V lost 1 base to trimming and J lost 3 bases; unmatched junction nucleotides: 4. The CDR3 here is CASSEEEDREETQYF. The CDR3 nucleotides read TGTGCCAGCAGTGAAGAGGAGGACAGGGAAGAGACCCAGTACTTC.

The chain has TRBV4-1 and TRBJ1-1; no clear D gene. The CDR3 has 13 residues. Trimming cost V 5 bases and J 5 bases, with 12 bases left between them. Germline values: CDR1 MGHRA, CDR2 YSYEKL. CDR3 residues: CASSMGRGTEAFF. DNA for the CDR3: TGCGCCAGCAGCATGGGCCGCGGGACTGAAGCTTTCTTT.

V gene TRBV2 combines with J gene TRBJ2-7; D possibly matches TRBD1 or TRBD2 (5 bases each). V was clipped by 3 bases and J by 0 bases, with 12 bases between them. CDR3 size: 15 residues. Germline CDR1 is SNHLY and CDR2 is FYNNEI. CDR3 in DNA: TGTGCCAGCAGTGACCCCGGGGCAGACTCCTACGAGCAGTACTTC. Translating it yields CASSDPGADSYEQYF.

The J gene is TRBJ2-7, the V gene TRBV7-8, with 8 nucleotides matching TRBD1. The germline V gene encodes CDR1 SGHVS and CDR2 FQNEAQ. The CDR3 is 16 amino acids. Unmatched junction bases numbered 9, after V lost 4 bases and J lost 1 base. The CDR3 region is CASSYTGTGLSYEQYF. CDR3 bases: TGTGCCAGCAGCTACACCGGGACAGGCTTATCCTACGAGCAGTACTTC. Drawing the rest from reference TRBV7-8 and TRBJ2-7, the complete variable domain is GAGVSQSPRYKVAKRGQDVALRCDPISGHVSLFWYQQALGQGPEFLTYFQNEAQLDKSGLPSDRFFAERPEGSVSTLKIQRTQQEDSAVYLCASSYTGTGLSYEQYFGPGTRLTVT.

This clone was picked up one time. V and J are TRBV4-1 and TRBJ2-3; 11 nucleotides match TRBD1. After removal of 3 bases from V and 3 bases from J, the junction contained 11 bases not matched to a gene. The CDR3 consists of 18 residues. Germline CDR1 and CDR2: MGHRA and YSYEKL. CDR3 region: CASSHVSWGQGGTDTQYF. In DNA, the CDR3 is TGCGCCAGCAGCCATGTGTCTTGGGGACAGGGGGGAACAGATACGCAGTATTTT.

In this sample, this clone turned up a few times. This chain's CDR3 is CSAFVTGPIIGGYTF. The CDR3 DNA reads TGCAGCGCCTTCGTGACAGGGCCGATTATTGGGGGCTACACCTTC. The chain links TRBV29-1 to TRBJ1-2, with 7 bases lining up with TRBD1. CDR1 is SQVTM and CDR2 is ANQGSEA in the germline V gene. This CDR3 comprises 15 residues. Trimming at V came to 7 bases and at J to 8 bases, leaving 19 bases not matched to a gene.

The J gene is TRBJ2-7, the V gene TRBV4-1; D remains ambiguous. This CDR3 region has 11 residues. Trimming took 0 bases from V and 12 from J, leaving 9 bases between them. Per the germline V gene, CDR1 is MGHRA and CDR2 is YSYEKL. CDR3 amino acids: CASSQERSLYF. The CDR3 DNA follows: TGCGCCAGCAGCCAAGAGAGGAGTCTGTACTTC.

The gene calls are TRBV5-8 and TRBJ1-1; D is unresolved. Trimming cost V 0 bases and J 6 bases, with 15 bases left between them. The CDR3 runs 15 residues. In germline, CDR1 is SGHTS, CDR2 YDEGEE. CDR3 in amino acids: CASSLDYVGRAEAFF. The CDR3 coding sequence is TGTGCCAGCAGCTTGGACTATGTAGGGAGGGCTGAAGCTTTCTTT.

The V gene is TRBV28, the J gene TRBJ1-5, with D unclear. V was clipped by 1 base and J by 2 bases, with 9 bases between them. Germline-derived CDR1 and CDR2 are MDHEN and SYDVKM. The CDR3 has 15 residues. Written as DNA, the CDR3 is TGTGCCAGCAGTTTATCGCCCCCTGGCAATCAGCCCCAGCATTTT. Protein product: CASSLSPPGNQPQHF.

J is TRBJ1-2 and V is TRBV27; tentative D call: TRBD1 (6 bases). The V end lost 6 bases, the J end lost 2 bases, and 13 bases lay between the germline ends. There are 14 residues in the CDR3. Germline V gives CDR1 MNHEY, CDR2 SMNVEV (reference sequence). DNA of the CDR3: TGTGCCAGCAGACCCGGACAGCTGAACTATGGCTACACCTTC. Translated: CASRPGQLNYGYTF.

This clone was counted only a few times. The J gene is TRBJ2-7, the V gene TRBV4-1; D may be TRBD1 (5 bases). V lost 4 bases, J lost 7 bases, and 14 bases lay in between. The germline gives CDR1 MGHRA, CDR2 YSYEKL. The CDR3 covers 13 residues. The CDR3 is CASSLGKGVEQYF. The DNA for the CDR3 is TGCGCCAGCAGCCTTGGGAAAGGGGTAGAGCAGTACTTC.